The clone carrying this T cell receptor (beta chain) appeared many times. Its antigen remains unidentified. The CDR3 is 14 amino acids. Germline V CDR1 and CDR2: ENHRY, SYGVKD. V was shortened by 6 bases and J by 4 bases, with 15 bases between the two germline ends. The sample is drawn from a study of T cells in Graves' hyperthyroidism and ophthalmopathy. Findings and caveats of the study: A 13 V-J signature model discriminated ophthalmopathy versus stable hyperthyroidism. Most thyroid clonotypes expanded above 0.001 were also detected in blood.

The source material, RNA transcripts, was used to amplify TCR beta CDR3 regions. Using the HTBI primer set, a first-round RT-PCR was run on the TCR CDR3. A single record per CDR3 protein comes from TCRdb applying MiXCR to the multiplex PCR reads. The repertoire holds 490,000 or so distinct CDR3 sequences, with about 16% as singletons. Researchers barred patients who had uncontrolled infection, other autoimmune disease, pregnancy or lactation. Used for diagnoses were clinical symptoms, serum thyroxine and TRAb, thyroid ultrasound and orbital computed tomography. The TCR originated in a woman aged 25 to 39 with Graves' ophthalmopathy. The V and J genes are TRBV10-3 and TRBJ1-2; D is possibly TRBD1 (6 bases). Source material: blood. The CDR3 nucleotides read TGTGCCATCAGCCCGCTCGGGGGCCCCTATGGCTACACCTTC. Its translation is CAISPLGGPYGYTF.